The 25 T cell receptor beta chains listed next were all sequenced from one sample in a study of T cell repertoires in cytomegalovirus infection. These receptors have no known antigen. MiXCR, applied by TCRdb to the reads, yields one record per CDR3 protein. This sample carries approximately 600,000 distinct CDR3 sequences, about 40% of them seen once, and the ten largest clones take about half. Source: cultured PBMCs, taken from culture after CMV antigen stimulation. Receptor source: a human donor in good health (CMV status not recorded). Some clones in this sample may be carry-over from other donors' samples.

The chain joins TRBV6-8 to TRBJ2-1; no definite D call. The CDR3 extends over 15 amino acids. Trimming took 6 bases from V and 4 from J, leaving 16 bases between them. The germline CDR1 and CDR2 sequences are MNHGY and SAAAGT. CDR3 in amino acids: CASSPRETDYNEQFF. Written as DNA, the CDR3 is TGTGCCAGCAGCCCCCGAGAAACGGATTACAATGAGCAGTTCTTC.

The chain couples TRBV19 to TRBJ2-3; unclear D gene. The germline V gene has CDR1 LNHDA and CDR2 SQIVND (reference sequence). The CDR3 consists of 16 residues. Trimming removed 3 bases from V and 1 base from J, with 14 bases in between. The CDR3 is CASSMVASVGTDTQYF. CDR3 in DNA: TGTGCCAGTAGTATGGTCGCAAGCGTCGGCACAGATACGCAGTATTTT.

The V call is TRBV5-1, the J call TRBJ2-7; D unresolved. CDR1 and CDR2 (germline): SGHRS, YFSETQ. CDR3 length: 15 residues. V was clipped by 0 bases and J by 0 bases, with 10 bases between them. DNA of the CDR3: TGCGCCAGCAGCTTGGGGCACGAGAGCTCCTACGAGCAGTACTTC. Translation: CASSLGHESSYEQYF.

The chain couples TRBV9 to TRBJ1-5; D ambiguous. CDR3 length: 16 residues. V was pared by 0 bases and J by 3 bases, with 13 bases between. Germline CDR1 SGDLS, CDR2 YYNGEE. The CDR3 loop reads CASSVGPGLHNQPQHF. The CDR3 DNA is TGTGCCAGCAGCGTAGGACCTGGACTCCACAATCAGCCCCAGCATTTT. Full variable domain (outside the CDR3, taken from reference TRBV9 and TRBJ1-5): DSGVTQTPKHLITATGQRVTLRCSPRSGDLSVYWYQQSLDQGLQFLIQYYNGEERAKGNILERFSAQQFPDLHSELNLSSLELGDSALYFCASSVGPGLHNQPQHFGDGTRLSIL.

The rearrangement links TRBV6-5 to TRBJ2-6, with a possible D match to TRBD2 (5 bases). CDR1 MNHEY and CDR2 SVGAGI come from the germline V gene. The CDR3 is made up of 11 amino acids. V was pared by 6 bases and J by 9 bases, with 6 bases between. CDR3: CASRRGNVLTF. The CDR3 coding sequence is TGTGCCAGCAGACGGGGCAACGTCCTGACTTTC.

The chain couples TRBV11-2 to TRBJ2-1, with D unresolved. Germline CDR1 reads SGHAT; CDR2 reads FQNNGV. Trimming shortened V by 2 bases and J by 2 bases, and 10 bases separated the two germline ends. The CDR3 extends over 15 amino acids. The CDR3 loop reads CASSLIRPTYNEQFF. CDR3 in DNA: TGTGCCAGCAGCTTAATACGCCCAACCTACAATGAGCAGTTCTTC.

This clonotype was seen a few times. The chain is built from TRBV19 and TRBJ2-5; no clear D gene. V shed 0 bases and J shed 5 bases, with 19 bases lying between them. CDR3 size: 17 residues. Per the germline V gene, CDR1 is LNHDA and CDR2 is SQIVND (reference sequence). The CDR3 DNA is TGTGCCAGTAGTATAGAGGATTCGACGGTCACTATTGAGACCCAGTACTTC. Its protein product is CASSIEDSTVTIETQYF.

As concerns this clonotype: No conserved phenylalanine or tryptophan ends this CDR3, so it is likely a read error. The V gene is TRBV7-2, the J gene TRBJ2-3, with 8 bases aligning to TRBD2. This CDR3 has 15 amino acids. V dropped 6 bases and J dropped 0; count of bases not matched to a gene: 5. Germline V gene sequence: CDR1 SGHTA, CDR2 FQGNSA. CDR3 in amino acids: CASRRGVSSTDTQYY. The DNA for the CDR3 is TGTGCCAGCAGGCGGGGGGTTTCTAGCACAGATACGCAGTATTAT.

This clonotype was detected only a few times. V and J are TRBV7-2 and TRBJ2-3; 9 bases map to TRBD2. The germline V gene encodes CDR1 SGHTA and CDR2 FQGNSA. Trimming took 1 base from V and 6 from J; bases not matched to a gene: 8. CDR3 length: 16 amino acids. The CDR3: CASSLGGAGGPDTQYF. For the CDR3, the DNA is TGTGCCAGCAGCTTAGGTGGGGCGGGAGGGCCGGATACGCAGTATTTT.

The V gene is TRBV7-9, the J gene TRBJ2-5; 10 bases fit TRBD2. Germline V gives CDR1 SEHNR, CDR2 FQNEAQ (reference sequence). V shed 1 base, J shed 2 bases, and the junction held 4 bases outside the gene matches. The CDR3 contains 16 residues. The CDR3 DNA sequence: TGTGCCAGCAGCTTAGGCAGCGGGGGGGGACAAGAGACCCAGTACTTC. The encoded protein is CASSLGSGGGQETQYF.

This sequence joins TRBV6-2 or TRBV6-3 and TRBJ2-1; TRBD1 aligns across 8 bases. Germline CDR1 MNHEY, CDR2 SVGEGT. V shed 7 bases, J shed 4 bases, and the junction held 9 bases outside the gene matches. The CDR3 sequence is 15 residues long. CDR3 sequence: CASIPTGEWYNEQFF. CDR3 nucleotides: TGTGCCAGCATCCCGACAGGGGAGTGGTACAATGAGCAGTTCTTC.

This clonotype was seen only once. The J gene is TRBJ2-1, the V gene TRBV6-1, with D possibly TRBD1 on 6 matching bases. CDR3 size: 14 residues. Trimming stripped 5 bases from V and 3 bases from J, with 11 bases between. Germline CDR1 is MNHNS and CDR2 is SASEGT. The CDR3 here is CASSFRTDYNEQFF. Here the CDR3 DNA reads TGTGCCAGCAGTTTCCGGACAGACTACAATGAGCAGTTCTTC.

V and J are TRBV15 and TRBJ2-3; 8 nucleotides align to TRBD1. The ends lost 2 bases at V and 6 bases at J; junction bases unmatched: 4. CDR3 length: 14 amino acids. The germline gives CDR1 LNHNV, CDR2 YYDKDF (reference sequence). CDR3 in amino acids: CATSRKDRADTQYF. CDR3 DNA: TGTGCCACCAGCAGAAAGGACAGGGCTGATACGCAGTATTTT.

The rearrangement links TRBV11-3 to TRBJ2-7; D gene unclear. V lost 6 bases and J 1 base, leaving 10 bases between the germline ends. The length of the CDR3 is 13 residues. CDR1 and CDR2 (germline): SGHNT, YENEEA. CDR3 amino acids: CASSKEFSYEQYF. Here the CDR3 DNA reads TGTGCCAGCAGTAAGGAGTTTTCCTACGAGCAGTACTTC. The full variable domain, with the rest looked up from reference TRBV11-3 and TRBJ2-7, is EAGVVQSPRYKIIEKKQPVAFWCNPISGHNTLYWYLQNLGQGPELLIRYENEEAVDDSQLPKDRFSAERLKGVDSTLKIQPAELGDSAVYLCASSKEFSYEQYFGPGTRLTVT.

The J gene is TRBJ1-1, the V gene TRBV12-3 or TRBV12-4; the D gene is possibly TRBD1 (6 bases). CDR3 length equals 15 residues. The V and J ends lost 3 bases and 1 base respectively, with 12 bases between them. DNA for the CDR3: TGTGCCAGCAGTTTGGGGGGGCAGGCGAACACTGAAGCTTTCTTT. Residues: CASSLGGQANTEAFF.

This clonotype has only a few counts. The chain joins TRBV19 to TRBJ2-7, with D tentatively TRBD1 or TRBD2 (5 bases each). CDR1 and CDR2 from the germline V gene are LNHDA and SQIVND (reference sequence). The CDR3 runs 15 residues. V was trimmed by 6 bases and J by 3 bases, leaving 18 bases between them. The CDR3 here is CASSSLRDGIYEQYF. For the CDR3, the DNA is TGTGCCAGTAGCAGCCTCCGGGACGGGATCTACGAGCAGTACTTC.

This sequence joins TRBV11-2 and TRBJ2-7; 7 bases align to TRBD2. This CDR3 region has 17 residues. Germline V gene sequence: CDR1 SGHAT, CDR2 FQNNGV. Trimming removed 2 bases from V and 3 bases from J; junction bases left unmatched: 13. The CDR3 sequence is CASSLLGYSGLIYEQYF. The CDR3 region has the DNA TGTGCCAGCAGCTTATTGGGCTATAGCGGGCTGATCTACGAGCAGTACTTC.

This chain connects TRBV7-6 to TRBJ2-2; the D is unclear. The CDR3 runs 12 residues. V lost 5 bases and J 7 bases, leaving 8 bases between the germline ends. Germline CDR1 and CDR2: SGHVS and FNYEAQ. CDR3 amino acids: CASSRYNGELFF. The CDR3 bases are TGTGCCAGCAGCCGGTACAACGGGGAGCTGTTTTTT.

The rearrangement uses TRBV5-5 and TRBJ2-3; TRBD2 agrees at 8 bases. Germline CDR1 and CDR2: SGHKS and YYEKEE (reference sequence). V lost 6 bases and J lost 3; bases outside the gene matches: 6. This CDR3 is 14 amino acids long. CDR3 DNA sequence: TGTGCCAGCACCGGGAGGGGACATACAGATACGCAGTATTTT. It yields the protein CASTGRGHTDTQYF.

This clonotype has just a few counts. The rearrangement joins TRBV12-3 or TRBV12-4 to TRBJ2-1; no reliable D call. Trimming removed 2 bases at V and 6 bases at J, with 8 bases between. CDR3 length: 13 residues. The DNA for the CDR3 is TGTGCCAGCAGTTTAAGTAACAGCAATGAGCAGTTCTTC. This encodes CASSLSNSNEQFF.

The rearrangement links TRBV6-1 to TRBJ2-1; maybe TRBD1 (6 bases). Trimming removed 8 bases at V and 7 bases at J, with 27 bases between. The CDR3 is 17 residues long. Germline CDR1 MNHNS, CDR2 SASEGT. CDR3 sequence reads: CASRGRGLARRRNEQFF. In DNA, the CDR3 is TGTGCCAGCCGAGGTAGGGGGTTAGCGAGGAGGAGGAATGAGCAGTTCTTC.

The genes are TRBV7-4 and TRBJ2-1; D tentatively fits TRBD1 or TRBD2 (5 bases each). Trimming removed 5 bases at V and 6 bases at J, with 20 bases between. CDR1 and CDR2 from the germline V gene are SGHVT and SQSDAQ. This CDR3 has 16 amino acids. In DNA, the CDR3 is TGTGCCAGCAGCCTTATGGGCTTTTGGGGGATCAATGAGCAGTTCTTC. It translates to CASSLMGFWGINEQFF.

This clonotype was found a few times. This chain joins TRBV10-3 and TRBJ1-6; the D is unclear. Germline V lookup: CDR1 ENHRY, CDR2 SYGVKD. The CDR3 is made up of 12 amino acids. V was trimmed by 3 bases and J by 9 bases, leaving 6 bases between them. CDR3 loop: CAISDWGSPLHF. The CDR3 nucleotides are TGTGCCATCAGTGATTGGGGTTCACCCCTCCACTTT.

This clonotype was seen repeatedly, ten times or more. CDR3: CASSHSSYEQYF. The DNA of the CDR3 is TGTGCCAGCAGCCATAGCTCCTACGAGCAGTACTTC. The rearrangement links TRBV7-8 to TRBJ2-7; D ambiguous. This CDR3 spans 12 amino acids. V lost 5 bases to trimming and J lost 0 bases, with 5 bases between them. Germline CDR1 and CDR2: SGHVS and FQNEAQ.

The chain has TRBV27 and TRBJ2-3; D is possibly TRBD1 (6 bases). The germline V gene encodes CDR1 MNHEY and CDR2 SMNVEV (reference sequence). V lost 2 bases and J 3 bases, leaving 12 bases between the germline ends. The CDR3 loop spans 15 amino acids. The DNA for the CDR3 is TGTGCCAGCAGTTTAATGGGGGCGCGGACAGATACGCAGTATTTT. Translating it yields CASSLMGARTDTQYF.